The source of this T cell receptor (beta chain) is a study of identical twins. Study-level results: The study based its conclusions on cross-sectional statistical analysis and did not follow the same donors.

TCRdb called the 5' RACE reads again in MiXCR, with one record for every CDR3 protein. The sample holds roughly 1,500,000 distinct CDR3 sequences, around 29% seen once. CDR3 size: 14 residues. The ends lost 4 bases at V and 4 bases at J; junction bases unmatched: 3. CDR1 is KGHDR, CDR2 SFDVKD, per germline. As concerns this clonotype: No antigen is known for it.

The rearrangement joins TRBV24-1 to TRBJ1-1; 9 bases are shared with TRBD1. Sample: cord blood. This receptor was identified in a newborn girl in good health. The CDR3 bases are TGTGCCACCAGTGAATGGGGACAGGGCACTGAAGCTTTCTTT. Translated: CATSEWGQGTEAFF.